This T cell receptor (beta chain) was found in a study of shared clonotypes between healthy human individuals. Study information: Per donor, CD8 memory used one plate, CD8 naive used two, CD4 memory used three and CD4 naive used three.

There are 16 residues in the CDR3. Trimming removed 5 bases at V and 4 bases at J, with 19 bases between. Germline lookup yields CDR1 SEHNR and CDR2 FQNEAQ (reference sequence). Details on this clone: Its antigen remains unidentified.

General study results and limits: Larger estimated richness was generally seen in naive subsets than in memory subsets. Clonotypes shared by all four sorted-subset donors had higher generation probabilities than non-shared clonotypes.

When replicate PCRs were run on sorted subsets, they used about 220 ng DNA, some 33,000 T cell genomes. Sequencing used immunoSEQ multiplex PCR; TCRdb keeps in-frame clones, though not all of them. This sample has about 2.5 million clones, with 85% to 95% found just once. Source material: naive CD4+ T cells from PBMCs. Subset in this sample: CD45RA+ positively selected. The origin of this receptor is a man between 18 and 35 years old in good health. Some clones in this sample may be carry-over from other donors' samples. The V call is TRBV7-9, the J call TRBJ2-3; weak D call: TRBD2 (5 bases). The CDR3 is CASSIRAPKRADTQYF. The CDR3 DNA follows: TGTGCCAGCAGCATTCGGGCCCCCAAGAGGGCAGATACGCAGTATTTT.